This entry describes one T cell receptor beta chain. The antigen remains unidentified. Everyone who donated was a Caucasian adult who lived in Nashville, Tennessee. CD4+ cells underwent separation, giving CD45RA+ naive and CD45RA-negative memory subsets. Deep-level assay runs were performed. TCRdb's table, derived via immunoSEQ multiplex PCR, lists solely in-frame clones and lacks some. The sample has 1,400,000 or so clones, less than 99% seen once. This sample is drawn from a study of shared clonotypes between healthy human individuals. Regarding the study as a whole: There were few donors, and this limited the genetic and exposure-history diversity represented.

The receptor was isolated from a man aged 30-40 years in good health. Source material: naive CD4+ T cells sorted from blood. As to subset: CD45RA+ positively selected.

The CDR3 DNA is TGTGCCAGTAGGAAGCAAACTAGCCCGGAGAATGAGCAGTTCTTC. It specifies CASRKQTSPENEQFF. The chain joins TRBV19 to TRBJ2-1; tentatively, D is TRBD2 (6 bases). V lost 6 bases and J lost 7, with 19 bases in between. The CDR3 loop spans 15 amino acids. Germline V gene sequence: CDR1 LNHDA, CDR2 SQIVND (reference sequence).